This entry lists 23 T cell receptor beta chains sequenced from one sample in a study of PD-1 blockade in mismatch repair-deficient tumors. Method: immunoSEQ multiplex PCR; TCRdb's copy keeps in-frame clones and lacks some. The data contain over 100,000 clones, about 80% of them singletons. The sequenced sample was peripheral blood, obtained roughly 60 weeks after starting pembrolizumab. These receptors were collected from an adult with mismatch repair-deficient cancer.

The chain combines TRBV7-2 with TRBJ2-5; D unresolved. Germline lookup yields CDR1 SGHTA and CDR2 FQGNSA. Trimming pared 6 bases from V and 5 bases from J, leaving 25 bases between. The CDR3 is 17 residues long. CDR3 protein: CASSESSWITVDETQYF. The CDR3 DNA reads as TGTGCCAGCAGTGAATCTTCGTGGATCACCGTCGACGAGACCCAGTACTTC.

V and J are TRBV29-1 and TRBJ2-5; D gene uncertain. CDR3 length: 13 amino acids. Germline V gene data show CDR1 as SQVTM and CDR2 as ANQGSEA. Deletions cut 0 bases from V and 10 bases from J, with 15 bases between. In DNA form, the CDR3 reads TGCAGCGTTGAAGACTTTCCGGCCCCCGTCCAGTACTTC. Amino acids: CSVEDFPAPVQYF.

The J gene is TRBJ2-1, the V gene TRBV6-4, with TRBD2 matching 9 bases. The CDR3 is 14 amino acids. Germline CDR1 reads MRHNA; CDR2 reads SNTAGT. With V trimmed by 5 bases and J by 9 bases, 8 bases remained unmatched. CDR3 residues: CASSNSGTSREQFF. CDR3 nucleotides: TGTGCCAGCAGTAATTCCGGGACTAGCCGTGAGCAGTTCTTC.

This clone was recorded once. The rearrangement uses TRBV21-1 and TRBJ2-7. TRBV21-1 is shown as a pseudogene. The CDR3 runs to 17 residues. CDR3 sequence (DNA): TGTGCCAGCAGCAAAGTCTCTTCCCGGGCTGTGACCTACGAGCAGTACTTC. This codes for CASSKVSSRAVTYEQYF.

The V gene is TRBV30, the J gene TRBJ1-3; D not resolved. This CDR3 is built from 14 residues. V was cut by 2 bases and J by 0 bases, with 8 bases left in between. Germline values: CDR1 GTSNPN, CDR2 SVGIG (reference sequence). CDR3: CAWSRGSSGNTIYF. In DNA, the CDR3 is TGTGCCTGGAGTAGAGGATCCTCTGGAAACACCATATATTTT.

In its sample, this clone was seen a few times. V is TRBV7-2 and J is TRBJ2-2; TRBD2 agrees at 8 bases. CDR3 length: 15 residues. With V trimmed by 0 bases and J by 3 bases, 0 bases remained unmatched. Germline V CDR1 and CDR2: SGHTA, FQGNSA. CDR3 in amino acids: CASSLASGDTGELFF. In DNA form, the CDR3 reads TGTGCCAGCAGCTTAGCTAGCGGGGACACCGGGGAGCTGTTTTTT.

CDR3 DNA: TGTGCCAGCAGGACGGGACACCGGGAAGAGACCCAGTACTTC. It specifies CASRTGHREETQYF. This chain connects TRBV6-1 to TRBJ2-5; possible D gene TRBD1, 6 bases. The CDR3 runs to 14 residues. Germline V lookup: CDR1 MNHNS, CDR2 SASEGT. With 6 bases removed from V and 3 bases from J, the gap between germline ends came to 14 bases.

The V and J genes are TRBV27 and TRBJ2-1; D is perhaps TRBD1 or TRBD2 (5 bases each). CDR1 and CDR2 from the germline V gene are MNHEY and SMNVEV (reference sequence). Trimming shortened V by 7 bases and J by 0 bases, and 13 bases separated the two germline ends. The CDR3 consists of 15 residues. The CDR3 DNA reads TGTGCCAGCACCCAGGAGAGGGGCTCCTACAATGAGCAGTTCTTC. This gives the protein CASTQERGSYNEQFF.

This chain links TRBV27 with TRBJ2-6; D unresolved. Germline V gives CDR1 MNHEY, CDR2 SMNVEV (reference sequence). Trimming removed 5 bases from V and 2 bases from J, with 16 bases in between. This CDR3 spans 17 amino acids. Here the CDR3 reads CASSPRHPMAGANVLTF. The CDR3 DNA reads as TGTGCCAGCAGTCCCCGGCATCCAATGGCTGGGGCCAACGTCCTGACTTTC.

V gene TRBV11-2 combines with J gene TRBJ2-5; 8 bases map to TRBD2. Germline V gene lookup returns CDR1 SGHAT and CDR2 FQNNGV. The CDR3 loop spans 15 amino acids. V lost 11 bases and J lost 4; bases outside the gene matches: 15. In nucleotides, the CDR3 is TGTGCCGGAGGCGTACCTAGCGGGTCAGGAGAGACCCAGTACTTC. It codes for CAGGVPSGSGETQYF.

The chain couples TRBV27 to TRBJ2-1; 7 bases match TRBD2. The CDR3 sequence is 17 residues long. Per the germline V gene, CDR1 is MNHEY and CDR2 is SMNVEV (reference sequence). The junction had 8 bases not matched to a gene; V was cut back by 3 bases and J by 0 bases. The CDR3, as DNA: TGTGCCAGCAGTTTTCTAGCGGATCACAGCTCCTACAATGAGCAGTTCTTC. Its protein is CASSFLADHSSYNEQFF.

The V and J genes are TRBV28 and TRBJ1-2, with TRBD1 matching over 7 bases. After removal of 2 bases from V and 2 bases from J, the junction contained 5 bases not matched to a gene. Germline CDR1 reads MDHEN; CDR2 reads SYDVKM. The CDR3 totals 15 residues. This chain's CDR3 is CASSLIGGANYGYTF. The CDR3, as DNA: TGTGCCAGCAGTTTAATAGGGGGCGCAAACTATGGCTACACCTTC.

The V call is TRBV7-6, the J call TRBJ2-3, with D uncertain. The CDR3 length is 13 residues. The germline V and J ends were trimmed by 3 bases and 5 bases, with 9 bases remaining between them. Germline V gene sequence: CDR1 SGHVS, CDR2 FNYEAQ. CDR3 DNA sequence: TGTGCCAGCAGCTTTGCTATTGGAGATACGCAGTATTTT. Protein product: CASSFAIGDTQYF.

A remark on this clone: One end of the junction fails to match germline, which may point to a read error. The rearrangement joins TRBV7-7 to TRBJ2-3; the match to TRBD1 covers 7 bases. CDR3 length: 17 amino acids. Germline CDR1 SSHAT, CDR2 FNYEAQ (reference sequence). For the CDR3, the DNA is TGTGCTAGCAGCGCCTCACCCGGGACAGCAGAGACAGATACGCAGTATTTT. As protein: CASSASPGTAETDTQYF.

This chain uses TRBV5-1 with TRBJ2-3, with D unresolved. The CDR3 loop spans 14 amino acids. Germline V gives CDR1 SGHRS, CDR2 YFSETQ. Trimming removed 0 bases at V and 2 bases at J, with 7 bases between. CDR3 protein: CASSLGGITDTQYF. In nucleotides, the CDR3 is TGCGCCAGCAGCTTGGGGGGAATCACAGATACGCAGTATTTT. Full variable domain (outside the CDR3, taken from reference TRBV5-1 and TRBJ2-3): KAGVTQTPRYLIKTRGQQVTLSCSPISGHRSVSWYQQTPGQGLQFLFEYFSETQRNKGNFPGRFSGRQFSNSRSEMNVSTLELGDSALYLCASSLGGITDTQYFGPGTRLTVL.

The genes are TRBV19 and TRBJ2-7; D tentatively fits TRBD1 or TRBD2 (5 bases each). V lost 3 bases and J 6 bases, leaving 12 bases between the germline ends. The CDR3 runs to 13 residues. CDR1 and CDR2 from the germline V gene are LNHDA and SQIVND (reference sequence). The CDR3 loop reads CASSMGSRAEQYF. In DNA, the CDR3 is TGTGCCAGTAGTATGGGGAGCAGGGCCGAGCAGTACTTC.

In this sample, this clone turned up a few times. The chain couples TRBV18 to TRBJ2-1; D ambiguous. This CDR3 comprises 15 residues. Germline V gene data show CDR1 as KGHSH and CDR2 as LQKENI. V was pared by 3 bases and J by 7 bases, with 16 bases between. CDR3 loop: CASSPVELRRNEQFF. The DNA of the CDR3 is TGTGCCAGCTCACCCGTTGAACTCAGACGTAATGAGCAGTTCTTC.

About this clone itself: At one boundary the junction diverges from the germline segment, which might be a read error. CDR3 nucleotides: TGTGCTAGCAGCCCACAGACGGGCAATGAGCAGTTCTTC. This codes for CASSPQTGNEQFF. The J gene is TRBJ2-1, the V gene TRBV7-7, with D unclear. This CDR3 has 13 amino acids. The germline V gene has CDR1 SSHAT and CDR2 FNYEAQ (reference sequence).

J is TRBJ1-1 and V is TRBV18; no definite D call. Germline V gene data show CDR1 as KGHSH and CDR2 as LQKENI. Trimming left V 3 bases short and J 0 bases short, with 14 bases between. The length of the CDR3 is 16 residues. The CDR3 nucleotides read TGTGCCAGCTCACCTCCCAGAATGACCATGAACACTGAAGCTTTCTTT. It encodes CASSPPRMTMNTEAFF.

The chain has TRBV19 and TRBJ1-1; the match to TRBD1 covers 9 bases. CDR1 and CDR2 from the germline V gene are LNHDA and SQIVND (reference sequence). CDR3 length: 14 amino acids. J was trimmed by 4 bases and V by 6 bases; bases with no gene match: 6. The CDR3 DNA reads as TGTGCCAGTAGCCGGGACAGGGATGGCACTGAAGCTTTCTTT. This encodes CASSRDRDGTEAFF.

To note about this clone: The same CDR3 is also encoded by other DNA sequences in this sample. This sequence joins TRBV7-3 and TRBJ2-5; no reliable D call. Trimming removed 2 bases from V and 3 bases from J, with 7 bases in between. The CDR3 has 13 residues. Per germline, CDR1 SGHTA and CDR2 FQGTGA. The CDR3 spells CASSLVREETQYF. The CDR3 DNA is TGTGCCAGCAGCTTAGTTCGGGAAGAGACCCAGTACTTC.

The CDR3 DNA reads as TGTGCCAGCAGCTTAGCCGCTAGCGGGAGCTTCAACGAGCAGTACTTC. It yields the protein CASSLAASGSFNEQYF. The rearrangement uses TRBV7-6 and TRBJ2-7, with 10 positions matching TRBD2. The CDR3 runs to 16 residues. With 0 bases clipped from V and 5 bases from J, the junction kept 7 bases outside the gene matches. Germline assignment: CDR1 SGHVS and CDR2 FNYEAQ.

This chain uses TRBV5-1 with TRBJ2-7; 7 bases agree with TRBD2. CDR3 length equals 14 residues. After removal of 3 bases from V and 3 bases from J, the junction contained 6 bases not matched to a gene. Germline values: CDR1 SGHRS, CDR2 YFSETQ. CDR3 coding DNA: TGCGCCAGCAGCTCGGGCCAGCGGGACTACGAGCAGTACTTC. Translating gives CASSSGQRDYEQYF.